In its sample, the clone carrying this T cell receptor beta chain was seen many times. The sample belongs to a study of response to subunit inactivated influenza vaccine. Using its own MiXCR run on the RT-PCR reads, TCRdb lists one record per CDR3 protein. The sample records some 520,000 distinct CDR3 sequences, approximately 16% being singletons. This CDR3 region has 15 residues. Trimming took 3 bases from V and 1 from J; bases not matched to a gene: 5. Germline CDR1 and CDR2: MNHEY and SMNVEV (reference sequence). The specimen was CD4+ T cells sorted from PBMCs, collected about 23 months after vaccination. The receptor comes from a man between 50 and 70 years old who received an inactivated influenza vaccine. The chain joins TRBV27 to TRBJ2-7; TRBD2 agrees at 8 bases. This chain's CDR3 is CASSLDGRGSYEQYF. The CDR3, as DNA: TGTGCCAGCAGTTTGGACGGGAGGGGATCCTACGAGCAGTACTTC.